A selection of T cell receptor beta chains follows, all from one sample in a study of regulatory T cells in long-lasting Graves disease. TCRdb re-analysed the multiplex PCR reads in MiXCR, keeping a single row per CDR3 protein. Here the sample spans about 430,000 distinct CDR3 sequences, roughly a fifth being singletons. Sequencing used peripheral blood mononuclear cells (PBMCs), obtained when the disease was refractory, from a patient treated with antithyroid drugs. The receptor source for this set is a female donor with Graves disease. CDR3s include the opening cysteine and the closing phenylalanine or tryptophan. D genes are given only for firm matches. For some rows the clone size is stated as once, few or many, or as a class when expanded; others skip it.

>TRBJ2-7|.|many|TRBV5-1
CASTMSDPGVYEQYF
TGCGCCAGCACCATGTCGGACCCGGGAGTCTACGAGCAGTACTTC
>TRBJ2-7|TRBD2|.|TRBV20-1
CSASKAGGRGEQYF
TGCAGTGCTAGCAAGGCGGGAGGACGGGGCGAGCAGTACTTC
>TRBJ2-7|.|many|TRBV28
CASSTPGSYEQYF
TGTGCCAGCAGTACGCCAGGGTCCTACGAGCAGTACTTC
>TRBJ2-1|TRBD1|once|TRBV20-1
CSAREGTGGNEQFF
TGCAGTGCTAGAGAGGGGACAGGGGGCAATGAGCAGTTCTTC
>TRBJ2-4|.|many|TRBV28
CASSLSDSAKNIQYF
TGTGCCAGCAGTTTATCAGACTCAGCCAAAAACATTCAGTACTTC
>TRBJ2-7|TRBD2|few|TRBV3-1
CASSHPTSGTTSYEQYF
TGTGCCAGCAGCCACCCTACTAGCGGGACGACCTCCTACGAGCAGTACTTC
>TRBJ1-2|.|.|TRBV18
CASSPNSQAANYGYTF
TGTGCCAGCTCACCAAACAGCCAGGCCGCTAACTATGGCTACACCTTC
>TRBJ2-1|.|.|TRBV28
CASLPRVYNEQFF
TGTGCCAGTCTTCCCAGGGTTTACAATGAGCAGTTCTTC
>TRBJ2-7|TRBD2|.|TRBV7-9
CASSRPKLAGHYEQYF
TGTGCCAGCAGCCGCCCCAAACTAGCGGGACACTACGAGCAGTACTTC
>TRBJ1-2|.|many|TRBV7-9
CASSLERRGYTF
TGTGCCAGCAGCTTAGAACGCAGGGGCTACACCTTC
>TRBJ1-1|.|many|TRBV3-1
CASSQEFEGTINTEAFF
TGTGCCAGCAGCCAAGAGTTTGAGGGGACAATAAACACTGAAGCTTTCTTT
>TRBJ2-3|.|.|TRBV27
CASSLGAGTDTQYF
TGTGCCAGCAGTTTAGGGGCAGGCACAGATACGCAGTATTTT
>TRBJ2-2|.|many|TRBV6-1
CASGKNTGELFF
TGTGCCAGCGGCAAAAACACCGGGGAGCTGTTTTTT
>TRBJ1-2|.|many|TRBV28
CASSTVEENYGYTF
TGTGCCAGCAGTACGGTGGAAGAAAACTATGGCTACACCTTC
>TRBJ2-7|.|many|TRBV28
CASTRDYEQYF
TGTGCCAGCACTAGGGACTACGAGCAGTACTTC
>TRBJ2-3|.|.|TRBV9
CASSVWTASTDTQYF
TGTGCCAGCAGCGTATGGACGGCTAGCACAGATACGCAGTATTTT
>TRBJ1-2|.|few|TRBV20-1
CSARKPGTHSYGYTF
TGCAGTGCTAGAAAGCCCGGGACCCACTCCTATGGCTACACCTTC
>TRBJ2-2|TRBD1|.|TRBV7-2
CASSLGTGTVTGELFF
TGTGCCAGCAGCTTAGGGACAGGGACGGTCACCGGGGAGCTGTTTTTT
>TRBJ2-2|TRBD2|few|TRBV29-1
CSVSSGSRITGELFF
TGCAGCGTTTCTAGCGGGAGTCGAATCACCGGGGAGCTGTTTTTT
>TRBJ1-1|TRBD1|few|TRBV7-3
CASSLTGTGFLNTEAFF
TGTGCCAGCAGTCTGACCGGGACAGGATTCTTGAACACTGAAGCTTTCTTT
>TRBJ1-6|.|few|TRBV6-1
CASSSRGDSPLHF
TGTGCCAGCTCCAGCAGGGGTGATTCACCCCTCCACTTT
>TRBJ2-5|TRBD1|few|TRBV18
CASSPGTGDRTQYF
TGTGCCAGCTCACCAGGGACAGGCGACCGGACCCAGTACTTC
>TRBJ2-7|TRBD2|many|TRBV3-1
CASSQPGLVPSEQYF
TGTGCCAGCAGCCAGCCGGGACTAGTCCCCAGCGAGCAGTACTTC
>TRBJ1-1|.|many|TRBV2
CAIPGVGSAFF
TGTGCCATCCCAGGTGTCGGGTCGGCTTTCTTT
>TRBJ2-5|TRBD1|many|TRBV28
CASSWTGQETQYF
TGTGCCAGCAGTTGGACAGGCCAAGAGACCCAGTACTTC
>TRBJ2-7|.|few|TRBV20-1
CSASLLQGSSEQYF
TGCAGTGCTTCCTTGCTTCAGGGGTCGTCCGAGCAGTACTTC
>TRBJ2-7|.|many|TRBV28
CASSVLQGGYEQYF
TGTGCCAGCAGTGTCTTACAGGGTGGCTACGAGCAGTACTTC
>TRBJ1-6|.|many|TRBV13
CASSLGFQNSPLHF
TGTGCCAGCAGCCTCGGGTTTCAGAATTCACCCCTCCACTTT
>TRBJ1-1|.|.|TRBV6-2/TRBV6-3
CASSYGTGTNTEAFF
TGTGCCAGCAGTTACGGAACCGGGACGAACACTGAAGCTTTCTTT
>TRBJ2-7|.|.|TRBV5-6
CASSFGIHPYEQYF
TGTGCCAGCAGTTTCGGGATCCACCCCTACGAGCAGTACTTC
>TRBJ2-7|.|once|TRBV7-3
CASCYHSLGEQYF
TGTGCCAGCTGCTACCATTCGTTGGGGGAGCAGTACTTC
>TRBJ2-7|.|many|TRBV28
CASSLSLTRHEQYF
TGTGCCAGCAGTTTATCACTCACGCGACACGAGCAGTACTTC
>TRBJ2-1|.|.|TRBV7-6
CASSPGGGGNEQFF
TGTGCCAGCAGCCCAGGTGGGGGCGGGAATGAGCAGTTCTTC
>TRBJ2-7|.|many|TRBV11-2
CASSIGGDSYEQYF
TGTGCCAGCAGCATCGGGGGCGACTCCTACGAGCAGTACTTC